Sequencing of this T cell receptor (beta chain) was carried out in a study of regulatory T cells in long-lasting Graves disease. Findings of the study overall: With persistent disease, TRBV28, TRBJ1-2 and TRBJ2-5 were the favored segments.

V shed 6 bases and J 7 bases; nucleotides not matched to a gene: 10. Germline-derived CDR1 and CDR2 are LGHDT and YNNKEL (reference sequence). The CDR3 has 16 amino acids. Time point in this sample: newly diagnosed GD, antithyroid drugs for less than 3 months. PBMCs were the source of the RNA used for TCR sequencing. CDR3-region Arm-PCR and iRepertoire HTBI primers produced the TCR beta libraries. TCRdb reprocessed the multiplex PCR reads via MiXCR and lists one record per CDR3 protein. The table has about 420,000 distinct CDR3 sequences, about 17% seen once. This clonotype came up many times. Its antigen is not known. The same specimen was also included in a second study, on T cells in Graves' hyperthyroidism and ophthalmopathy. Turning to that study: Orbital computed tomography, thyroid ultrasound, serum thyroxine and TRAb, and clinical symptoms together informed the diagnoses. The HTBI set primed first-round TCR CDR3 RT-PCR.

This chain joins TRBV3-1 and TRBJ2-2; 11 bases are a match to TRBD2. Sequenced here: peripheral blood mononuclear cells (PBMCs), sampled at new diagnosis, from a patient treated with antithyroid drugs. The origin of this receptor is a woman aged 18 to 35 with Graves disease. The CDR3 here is CASRHSSGRKGGELFF. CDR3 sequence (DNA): TGTGCCAGCAGGCACTCTAGCGGGAGGAAAGGCGGGGAGCTGTTTTTT.